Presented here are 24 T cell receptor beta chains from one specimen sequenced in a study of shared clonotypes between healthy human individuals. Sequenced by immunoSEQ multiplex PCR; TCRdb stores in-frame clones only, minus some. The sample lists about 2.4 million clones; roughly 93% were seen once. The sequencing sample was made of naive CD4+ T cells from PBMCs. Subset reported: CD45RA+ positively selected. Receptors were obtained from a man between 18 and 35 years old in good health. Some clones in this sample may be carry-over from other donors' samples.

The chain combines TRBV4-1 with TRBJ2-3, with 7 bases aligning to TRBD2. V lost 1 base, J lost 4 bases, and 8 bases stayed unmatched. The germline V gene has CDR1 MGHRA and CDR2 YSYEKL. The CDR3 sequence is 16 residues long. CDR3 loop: CASSQGGGGVSDTQYF. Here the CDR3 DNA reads TGCGCCAGCAGCCAAGGGGGGGGAGGCGTTTCAGATACGCAGTATTTT.

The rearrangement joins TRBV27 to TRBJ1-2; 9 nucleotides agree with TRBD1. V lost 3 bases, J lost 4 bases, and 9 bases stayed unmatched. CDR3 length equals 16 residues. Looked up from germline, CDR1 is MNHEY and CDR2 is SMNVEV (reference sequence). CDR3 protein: CASSFGLQGAAYGYTF. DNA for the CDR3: TGTGCCAGCAGTTTTGGACTACAGGGGGCGGCCTATGGCTACACCTTC.

CDR3 in amino acids: CASSGAPGQGLLGTDTQYF. The CDR3, as DNA: TGTGCCAGCAGCGGCGCCCCGGGACAAGGGTTACTAGGCACAGATACGCAGTATTTT. This rearrangement joins TRBV2 to TRBJ2-3; TRBD1 is a possible D gene (6 bases). Looked up from germline, CDR1 is SNHLY and CDR2 is FYNNEI. The germline V and J ends were trimmed by 6 bases and 1 base, with 26 bases remaining between them. The CDR3 spans 19 residues.

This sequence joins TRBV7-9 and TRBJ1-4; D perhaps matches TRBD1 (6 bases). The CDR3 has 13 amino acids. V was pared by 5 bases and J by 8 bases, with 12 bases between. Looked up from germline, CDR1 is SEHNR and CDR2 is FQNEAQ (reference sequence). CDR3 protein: CASSRGGLEKLFF. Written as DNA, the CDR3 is TGTGCCAGCAGCCGCGGGGGCCTCGAAAAACTGTTTTTT. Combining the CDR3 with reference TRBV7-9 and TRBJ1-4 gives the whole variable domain DTGVSQNPRHKITKRGQNVTFRCDPISEHNRLYWYRQTLGQGPEFLTYFQNEAQLEKSRLLSDRFSAERPKGSFSTLEIQRTEQGDSAMYLCASSRGGLEKLFFGSGTQLSVL.

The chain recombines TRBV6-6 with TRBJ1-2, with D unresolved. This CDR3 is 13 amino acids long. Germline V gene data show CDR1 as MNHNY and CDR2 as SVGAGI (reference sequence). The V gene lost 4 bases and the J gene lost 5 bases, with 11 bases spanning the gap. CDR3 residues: CASSSSVFYGYTF. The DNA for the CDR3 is TGTGCCAGCAGTTCGTCAGTCTTTTATGGCTACACCTTC.

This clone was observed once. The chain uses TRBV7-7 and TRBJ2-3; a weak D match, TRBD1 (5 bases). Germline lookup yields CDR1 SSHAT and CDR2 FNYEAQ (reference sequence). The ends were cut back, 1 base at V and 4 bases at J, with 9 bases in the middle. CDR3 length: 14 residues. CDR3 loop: CASSLVGAADTQYF. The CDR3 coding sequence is TGTGCCAGCAGCTTAGTAGGGGCCGCAGATACGCAGTATTTT. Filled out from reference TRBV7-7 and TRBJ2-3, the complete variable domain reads GAGVSQSPRYKVTKRGQDVTLRCDPISSHATLYWYQQALGQGPEFLTYFNYEAQPDKSGLPSDRFSAERPEGSISTLTIQRTEQRDSAMYRCASSLVGAADTQYFGPGTRLTVL.

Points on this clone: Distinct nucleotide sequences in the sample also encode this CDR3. For the CDR3, the DNA is TGTGCCAGCAGCTTACTGGGGCCCGGGGCCAACGTCCTGACTTTC. Amino acids: CASSLLGPGANVLTF. The V gene is TRBV7-2, the J gene TRBJ2-6; tentatively, D is TRBD1 (5 bases). The CDR3 runs to 15 residues. Germline V lookup: CDR1 SGHTA, CDR2 FQGNSA. Trimming shortened V by 2 bases and J by 4 bases, and 9 bases separated the two germline ends.

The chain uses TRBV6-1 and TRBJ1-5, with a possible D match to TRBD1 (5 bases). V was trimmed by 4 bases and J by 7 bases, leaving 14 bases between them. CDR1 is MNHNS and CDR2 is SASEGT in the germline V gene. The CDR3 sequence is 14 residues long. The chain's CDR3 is CASSVEGRGQPQHF. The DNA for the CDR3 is TGTGCCAGCAGTGTGGAGGGACGAGGGCAGCCCCAGCATTTT.

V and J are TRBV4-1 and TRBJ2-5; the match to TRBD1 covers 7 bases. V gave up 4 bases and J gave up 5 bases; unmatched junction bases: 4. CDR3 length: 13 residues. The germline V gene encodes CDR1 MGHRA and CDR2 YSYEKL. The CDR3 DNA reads TGCGCCAGCAGCCGACAGGGTTATGAGACCCAGTACTTC. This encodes CASSRQGYETQYF.

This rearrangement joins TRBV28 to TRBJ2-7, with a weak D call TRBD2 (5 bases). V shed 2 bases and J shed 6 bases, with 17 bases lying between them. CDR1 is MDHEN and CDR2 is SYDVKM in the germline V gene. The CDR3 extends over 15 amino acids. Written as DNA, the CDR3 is TGTGCCAGCAGTTTAGGAGGCGCCGGACCTAGCGAGCAGTACTTC. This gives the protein CASSLGGAGPSEQYF.

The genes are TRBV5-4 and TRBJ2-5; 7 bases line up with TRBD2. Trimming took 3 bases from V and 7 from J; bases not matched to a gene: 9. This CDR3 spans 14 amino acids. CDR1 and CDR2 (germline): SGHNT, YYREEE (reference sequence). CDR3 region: CASSSSSGAGTQYF. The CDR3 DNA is TGTGCCAGCAGCTCGTCTAGCGGCGCGGGGACCCAGTACTTC.

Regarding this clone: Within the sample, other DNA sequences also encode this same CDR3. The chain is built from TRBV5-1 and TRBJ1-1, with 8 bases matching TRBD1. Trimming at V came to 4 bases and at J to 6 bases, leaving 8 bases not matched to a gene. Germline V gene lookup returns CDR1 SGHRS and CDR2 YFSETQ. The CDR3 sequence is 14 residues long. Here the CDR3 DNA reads TGCGCCAGCAGCCCGGCAGGACAGGGCGCTGAAGCTTTCTTT. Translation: CASSPAGQGAEAFF. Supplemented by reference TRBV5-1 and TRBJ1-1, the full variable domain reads KAGVTQTPRYLIKTRGQQVTLSCSPISGHRSVSWYQQTPGQGLQFLFEYFSETQRNKGNFPGRFSGRQFSNSRSEMNVSTLELGDSALYLCASSPAGQGAEAFFGQGTRLTVV.

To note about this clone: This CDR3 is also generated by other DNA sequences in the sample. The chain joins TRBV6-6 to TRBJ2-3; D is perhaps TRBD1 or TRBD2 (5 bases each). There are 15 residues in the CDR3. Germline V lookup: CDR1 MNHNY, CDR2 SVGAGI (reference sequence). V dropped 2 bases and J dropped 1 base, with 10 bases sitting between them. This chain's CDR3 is CASSYGRGRTDTQYF. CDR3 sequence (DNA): TGTGCCAGCAGTTACGGCCGGGGACGCACAGATACGCAGTATTTT.

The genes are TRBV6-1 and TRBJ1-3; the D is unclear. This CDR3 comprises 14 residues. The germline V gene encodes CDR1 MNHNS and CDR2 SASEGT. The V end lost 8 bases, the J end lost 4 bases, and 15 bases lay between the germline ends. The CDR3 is CASVWGVEGNTIYF. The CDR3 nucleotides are TGTGCCAGCGTCTGGGGTGTTGAAGGAAACACCATATATTTT.

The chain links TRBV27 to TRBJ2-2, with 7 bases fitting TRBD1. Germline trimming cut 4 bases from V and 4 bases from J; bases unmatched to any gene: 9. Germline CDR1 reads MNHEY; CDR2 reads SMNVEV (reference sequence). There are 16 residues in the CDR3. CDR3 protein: CASSSEDRRSTGELFF. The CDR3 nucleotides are TGTGCCAGCAGTTCAGAGGACAGGAGATCCACCGGGGAGCTGTTTTTT.

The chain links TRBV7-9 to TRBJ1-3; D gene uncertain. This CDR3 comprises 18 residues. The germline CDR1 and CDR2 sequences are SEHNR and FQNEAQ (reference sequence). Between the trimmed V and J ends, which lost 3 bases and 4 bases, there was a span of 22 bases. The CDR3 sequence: CASSFSTQMALPGNTIYF. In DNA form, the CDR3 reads TGTGCCAGCAGCTTCAGCACCCAAATGGCCCTCCCCGGAAACACCATATATTTT.

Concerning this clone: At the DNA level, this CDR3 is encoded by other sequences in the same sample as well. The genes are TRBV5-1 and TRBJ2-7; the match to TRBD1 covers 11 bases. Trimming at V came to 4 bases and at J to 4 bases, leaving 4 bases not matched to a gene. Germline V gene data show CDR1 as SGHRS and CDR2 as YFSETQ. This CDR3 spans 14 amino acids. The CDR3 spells CASSARDRGYEQYF. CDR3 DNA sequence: TGCGCCAGCAGCGCACGGGACAGGGGGTACGAGCAGTACTTC. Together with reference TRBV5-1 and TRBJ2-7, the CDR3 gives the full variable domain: KAGVTQTPRYLIKTRGQQVTLSCSPISGHRSVSWYQQTPGQGLQFLFEYFSETQRNKGNFPGRFSGRQFSNSRSEMNVSTLELGDSALYLCASSARDRGYEQYFGPGTRLTVT.

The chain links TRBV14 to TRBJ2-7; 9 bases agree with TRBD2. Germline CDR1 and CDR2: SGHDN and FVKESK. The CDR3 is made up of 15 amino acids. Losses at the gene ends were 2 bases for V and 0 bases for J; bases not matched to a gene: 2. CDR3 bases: TGTGCCAGCAGCCAAAGGACTAGCGCCTCCTACGAGCAGTACTTC. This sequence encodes CASSQRTSASYEQYF.

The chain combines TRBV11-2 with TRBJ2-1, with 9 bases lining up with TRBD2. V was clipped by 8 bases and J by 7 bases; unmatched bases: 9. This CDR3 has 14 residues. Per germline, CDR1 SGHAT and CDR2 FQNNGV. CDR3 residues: CASGTLAGINEQFF. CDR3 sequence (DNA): TGTGCCAGCGGGACGCTAGCGGGAATTAATGAGCAGTTCTTC.

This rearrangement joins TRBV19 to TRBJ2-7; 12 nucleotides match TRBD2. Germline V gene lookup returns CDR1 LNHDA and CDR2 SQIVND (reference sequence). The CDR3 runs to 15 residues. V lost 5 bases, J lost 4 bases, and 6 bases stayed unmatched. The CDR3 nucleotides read TGTGCCAGTAGTCAGACTAGCGGGAGATCGTACGAGCAGTACTTC. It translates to CASSQTSGRSYEQYF.

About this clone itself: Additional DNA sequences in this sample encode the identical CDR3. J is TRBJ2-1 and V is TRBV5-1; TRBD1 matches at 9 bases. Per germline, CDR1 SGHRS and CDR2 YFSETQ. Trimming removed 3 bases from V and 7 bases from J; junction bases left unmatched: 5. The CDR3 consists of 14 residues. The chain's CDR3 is CASSSGTGRNEQFF. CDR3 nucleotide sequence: TGCGCCAGCAGCTCGGGGACAGGGCGGAATGAGCAGTTCTTC. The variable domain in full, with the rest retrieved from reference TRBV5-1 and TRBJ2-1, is KAGVTQTPRYLIKTRGQQVTLSCSPISGHRSVSWYQQTPGQGLQFLFEYFSETQRNKGNFPGRFSGRQFSNSRSEMNVSTLELGDSALYLCASSSGTGRNEQFFGPGTRLTVL.

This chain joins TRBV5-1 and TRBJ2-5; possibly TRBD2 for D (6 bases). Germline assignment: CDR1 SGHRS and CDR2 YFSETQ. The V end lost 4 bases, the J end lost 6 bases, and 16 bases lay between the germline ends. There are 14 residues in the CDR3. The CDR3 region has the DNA TGCGCCAGCAGCCGCGGGGAGTCGGCCAAGACCCAGTACTTC. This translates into CASSRGESAKTQYF.

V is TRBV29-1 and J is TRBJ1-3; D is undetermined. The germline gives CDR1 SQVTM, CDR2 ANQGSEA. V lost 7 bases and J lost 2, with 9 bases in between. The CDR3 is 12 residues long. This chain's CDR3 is CSAKWPGNTIYF. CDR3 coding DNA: TGCAGCGCAAAGTGGCCTGGAAACACCATATATTTT.

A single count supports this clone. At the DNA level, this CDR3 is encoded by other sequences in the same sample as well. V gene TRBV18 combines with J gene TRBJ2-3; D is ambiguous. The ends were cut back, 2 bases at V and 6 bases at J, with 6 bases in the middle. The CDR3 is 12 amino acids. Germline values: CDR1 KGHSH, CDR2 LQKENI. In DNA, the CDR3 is TGTGCCAGCTCACCAACTCCGGATACGCAGTATTTT. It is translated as CASSPTPDTQYF.